Reported below is one T cell receptor beta chain. Its antigen remains unidentified. The length of the CDR3 is 13 residues. The V end was cut by 2 bases, the J end by 5 bases, with 10 bases between. The germline V gene has CDR1 LGHDT and CDR2 YNNKEL (reference sequence). TCRdb re-analysed the RT-PCR reads in MiXCR, keeping a single row per CDR3 protein. The data contain over 800,000 distinct CDR3 sequences, about 20% of them seen just once; the ten biggest clones take up 10%. The sample is drawn from a study of response to subunit inactivated influenza vaccine. Study observations and caveats: A suggestion made by the authors is that each seasonal influenza vaccination recruits few new T cells.

The sequencing used PBMCs from blood, collected roughly 5 days after vaccination. The sequence was collected from a man in his fifties or sixties who received an inactivated influenza vaccine. This chain uses TRBV3-1 with TRBJ2-7; D might be TRBD1 (5 bases). DNA for the CDR3: TGTGCCAGCAGCCAACCCCCCAGGGACGAGCAGTACTTC. Its protein is CASSQPPRDEQYF.